One and the same sample provided the 30 T cell receptor beta chains below, sequenced in a study of spatial heterogeneity in lung cancer. Whole-study findings and limits: Counts of expanded intratumoral alpha and beta TCRs tracked tumor mutation counts.

Time point of the sample: sample taken at primary tumor resection. TCRdb processed the 5' RACE reads anew with MiXCR; each CDR3 protein has one entry. The sample has over 15,000 distinct CDR3 sequences; 6.5% to 8% are singletons. For these TCRs, the target antigens are not known. Sequenced here: lung tumor tissue, sampled at surgery. The source of these receptors is a female donor with early-stage non-small cell lung cancer.

Many counts were recorded for this clonotype. This beta chain turned up in a library designed for alpha chains; as an off-target read, its abundance says little. The V gene is TRBV7-9, the J gene TRBJ1-5; D not resolved. The CDR3 covers 14 residues. Germline loops: CDR1 SEHNR, CDR2 FQNEAQ (reference sequence). The V and J ends lost 1 base and 1 base respectively, with 5 bases between them. CDR3 in DNA: TGTGCCAGCAGCTTAGTTTTGAGCAATCAGCCCCAGCATTTT. Its protein is CASSLVLSNQPQHF.

As to this clonotype: This beta chain represents an off-target read in a library built for alpha chains; its size is of limited meaning. The chain employs TRBV6-1 and TRBJ2-5, with 8 positions matching TRBD1. The CDR3 is 13 residues long. The germline gives CDR1 MNHNS, CDR2 SASEGT. J was trimmed by 4 bases and V by 6 bases; bases with no gene match: 4. This chain's CDR3 is CASRDRVGETQYF. Here the CDR3 DNA reads TGTGCCAGCAGGGACAGGGTGGGAGAGACCCAGTACTTC.

This clonotype was seen at least ten times. A library prepared for alpha chains yielded this beta chain as an off-target read; its size is of little meaning. This chain connects TRBV28 to TRBJ2-3, with D possibly called TRBD1 or TRBD2 (7 bases each). The germline V gene encodes CDR1 MDHEN and CDR2 SYDVKM. V was clipped by 3 bases and J by 5 bases, with 12 bases between them. The CDR3 extends over 14 amino acids. The CDR3: CASSLTRGGDTQYF. DNA of the CDR3: TGTGCCAGCAGTTTGACCAGGGGGGGAGATACGCAGTATTTT.

This clonotype was counted many times. This beta chain is a stray read from a library made for alpha chains; its abundance is not meaningful. The chain uses TRBV18 and TRBJ2-3; D call uncertain. The germline V gene has CDR1 KGHSH and CDR2 LQKENI. This CDR3 has 13 residues. Trimming left V 0 bases short and J 0 bases short, with 1 base between. The CDR3 DNA is TGTGCCAGCTCACCACCTAGCACAGATACGCAGTATTTT. Translating it yields CASSPPSTDTQYF.

With respect to this clonotype: This beta chain is off target for a library built for alpha chains, so its abundance means little. This chain links TRBV7-2 with TRBJ2-1; 13 bases map to TRBD2. Germline-derived CDR1 and CDR2 are SGHTA and FQGNSA. V dropped 5 bases and J dropped 9; count of bases not matched to a gene: 7. CDR3 length: 15 amino acids. The CDR3 DNA sequence: TGTGCCAGCAGCCAAACTAGCGGGGGGGCCGGTGAGCAGTTCTTC. Translating it yields CASSQTSGGAGEQFF.

This clonotype is labeled medium-sized. A library made for alpha chains picked up this beta chain off target, so its size means little. V is TRBV29-1 and J is TRBJ1-2; D is undetermined. Germline V gene data show CDR1 as SQVTM and CDR2 as ANQGSEA. The CDR3 has 13 amino acids. Trimming removed 2 bases from V and 7 bases from J, with 14 bases in between. Here the CDR3 DNA reads TGCAGCGTTGAACCCAGCAGCCGTGGTGGCTACACCTTC. It specifies CSVEPSSRGGYTF.

This clonotype is termed medium-sized. This beta chain appears as a stray read in a library generated for alpha chains; its size is not informative. The chain links TRBV28 to TRBJ1-5; D might be TRBD1 (5 bases). The ends were cut back, 4 bases at V and 6 bases at J, with 13 bases in the middle. This CDR3 contains 14 residues. Germline CDR1 and CDR2: MDHEN and SYDVKM. The CDR3 sequence is CASSWGTGGQPQHF. The CDR3 bases are TGTGCCAGCAGTTGGGGGACTGGAGGTCAGCCCCAGCATTTT.

Worth noting for this clonotype: With the library built for alpha chains, this beta chain is off target and its frequency is not meaningful. The genes are TRBV3-1 and TRBJ1-6, with 8 bases aligning to TRBD1. The J segment lost 10 bases and the V segment lost 2 bases, leaving 4 bases of the junction unmatched. The CDR3 contains 14 residues. Looked up from germline, CDR1 is LGHDT and CDR2 is YNNKEL (reference sequence). The CDR3 bases are TGTGCCAGCAGCCAACGGGACAGGCCCTCACCCCTCCACTTT. Translated: CASSQRDRPSPLHF.

Comments on this clonotype: This beta chain came through as a stray read in a library set up for alpha chains, and its size says little. The genes are TRBV5-1 and TRBJ2-6; TRBD1 is a possible D gene (6 bases). Trimming removed 6 bases at V and 2 bases at J, with 24 bases between. Germline V CDR1 and CDR2: SGHRS, YFSETQ. The CDR3 loop spans 19 amino acids. The CDR3 is CASTLDSQGPLAGANVLTF. The CDR3, as DNA: TGCGCCAGCACCCTGGACTCCCAGGGGCCCCTCGCTGGGGCCAACGTCCTGACTTTC. Variable domain in full (rest from reference TRBV5-1 and TRBJ2-6): KAGVTQTPRYLIKTRGQQVTLSCSPISGHRSVSWYQQTPGQGLQFLFEYFSETQRNKGNFPGRFSGRQFSNSRSEMNVSTLELGDSALYLCASTLDSQGPLAGANVLTFGAGSRLTVL.

Many counts were recorded for this clonotype. This beta chain turned up in a library designed for alpha chains; as an off-target read, its abundance says little. The gene calls are TRBV5-1 and TRBJ2-7; 8 positions agree with TRBD1. Germline-derived CDR1 and CDR2 are SGHRS and YFSETQ. The V segment lost 5 bases and the J segment 3 bases; nucleotides outside the gene matches: 13. CDR3 length: 16 amino acids. CDR3: CASRLLRQGAGYEQYF. CDR3 in DNA: TGCGCCAGCAGACTCCTGCGGCAGGGGGCCGGCTACGAGCAGTACTTC.

Ten or more counts support this clonotype. The library was built for alpha chains, so this beta chain is an off-target read and its size means little. V gene TRBV29-1 combines with J gene TRBJ2-2; weak D call: TRBD1 (5 bases). The CDR3 is 14 residues long. Germline CDR1 SQVTM, CDR2 ANQGSEA. V shed 5 bases and J shed 1 base, with 11 bases lying between them. The CDR3 sequence: CSVRQSLNTGELFF. In DNA, the CDR3 is TGCAGCGTTCGACAGAGTTTGAACACCGGGGAGCTGTTTTTT.

As concerns this clonotype: Little can be read into the size of this beta chain, an off-target read in a library designed for alpha chains. V is TRBV4-3 and J is TRBJ1-6; D unclear. Trimming pared 0 bases from V and 12 bases from J, leaving 9 bases between. The CDR3 is 13 residues long. Germline V gene sequence: CDR1 LGHNA, CDR2 YSLEER. CDR3 nucleotide sequence: TGCGCCAGCAGCCAAGATTTGAGTGGACCCCTCCACTTT. It yields the protein CASSQDLSGPLHF.

Only a few counts were recorded for this clonotype. This beta chain lies outside the target of a library built for alpha chains; its clone size means little. Here the CDR3 DNA reads TGTGCCAGCTCACAGGGGACAGTATCTGAAGCTTTCTTT. It encodes CASSQGTVSEAFF. The chain combines TRBV18 with TRBJ1-1, with 7 nucleotides matching TRBD1. Germline loops: CDR1 KGHSH, CDR2 LQKENI. V lost 4 bases and J lost 6; bases outside the gene matches: 5. The CDR3 length is 13 residues.

This clonotype is termed medium-sized. This beta chain slipped into a library made for alpha chains as a stray read, so its size is not meaningful. The chain uses TRBV7-2 and TRBJ2-3; TRBD2 matches 7 bases. V trimming: 5 bases; J trimming: 3 bases; junction bases outside the gene matches: 8. The CDR3 has 15 amino acids. Germline V gives CDR1 SGHTA, CDR2 FQGNSA. The CDR3 is CASSLSGLGTDTQYF. The CDR3, as DNA: TGTGCCAGCAGCCTTAGCGGGTTGGGTACAGATACGCAGTATTTT.

In this sample, this clonotype turned up many times. As an off-target read in a library built for alpha chains, this beta chain has a frequency of little significance. The rearrangement uses TRBV12-3 or TRBV12-4 and TRBJ2-5; D is perhaps TRBD1 (5 bases). Trimming shortened V by 5 bases and J by 3 bases, and 10 bases separated the two germline ends. CDR3 length: 13 amino acids. DNA of the CDR3: TGTGCCAGCAGTCCAGAGGACAAAGAGACCCAGTACTTC. Protein sequence: CASSPEDKETQYF.

This clonotype was counted many times. The library was built for alpha chains, so this beta chain is an off-target read and its size means little. The rearrangement joins TRBV11-3 to TRBJ2-5, with 11 bases matching TRBD2. The CDR3 covers 14 residues. Germline-derived CDR1 and CDR2 are SGHNT and YENEEA. V shed 5 bases, J shed 5 bases, and the junction held 4 bases outside the gene matches. CDR3 DNA sequence: TGTGCCAGCAGCCCTAGCGGGGGGCGGGAGACCCAGTACTTC. Its translation is CASSPSGGRETQYF. Full variable domain (missing parts from reference TRBV11-3 and TRBJ2-5): EAGVVQSPRYKIIEKKQPVAFWCNPISGHNTLYWYLQNLGQGPELLIRYENEEAVDDSQLPKDRFSAERLKGVDSTLKIQPAELGDSAVYLCASSPSGGRETQYFGPGTRLLVL.

This clonotype was seen at least ten times. Because this beta chain is a stray read in a library intended to capture alpha chains, its abundance should not be given much weight. The J gene is TRBJ2-4, the V gene TRBV5-1; the D gene could be TRBD1 or TRBD2 (5 bases each). The germline gives CDR1 SGHRS, CDR2 YFSETQ. The CDR3 sequence is 14 residues long. Trimming took 1 base from V and 7 from J, leaving 12 bases between them. The CDR3 protein is CASSLSGNRNIQYF. The CDR3 region has the DNA TGCGCCAGCAGCTTGTCCGGGAACAGGAACATTCAGTACTTC.

This clonotype was detected many times. This beta chain is an off-target read within a library intended for alpha chains, so its frequency means little. The chain employs TRBV7-8 and TRBJ2-2; 12 bases agree with TRBD2. Trimming at V came to 5 bases and at J to 4 bases, leaving 2 bases not matched to a gene. The CDR3 runs 15 residues. CDR1 is SGHVS, CDR2 FQNEAQ, per germline. CDR3 protein: CASSTSGGPTGELFF. The CDR3 DNA is TGTGCCAGCAGCACTAGCGGGGGGCCCACCGGGGAGCTGTTTTTT.

At least ten counts were recorded for this clonotype. This beta chain slipped into a library made for alpha chains as a stray read, so its size is not meaningful. The rearrangement uses TRBV6-5 and TRBJ1-5; 10 nucleotides align to TRBD1. Germline assignment: CDR1 MNHEY and CDR2 SVGAGI. V trimming: 2 bases; J trimming: 7 bases; junction bases outside the gene matches: 5. The CDR3 spans 15 residues. In nucleotides, the CDR3 is TGTGCCAGCAGTTACGGGACAGGGGCGAACCAGCCCCAGCATTTT. Its protein is CASSYGTGANQPQHF.

This clonotype was detected ten times or more. This beta chain represents an off-target read in a library built for alpha chains; its size is of limited meaning. The rearrangement uses TRBV28 and TRBJ1-5; TRBD1 agrees at 7 bases. Germline V gives CDR1 MDHEN, CDR2 SYDVKM. The V segment lost 7 bases and the J segment 4 bases; nucleotides outside the gene matches: 7. The CDR3 has 14 residues. This CDR3 is CASTQGGPNQPQHF. For the CDR3, the DNA is TGTGCCAGCACCCAGGGGGGGCCGAATCAGCCCCAGCATTTT.

In the case of this clonotype: Being one base from a much bigger clone, this may be a read error. In a library made to pick up alpha chains, this beta chain is a stray read with a size that means little. The genes are TRBV6-4 and TRBJ1-1; 7 bases align to TRBD1. The germline gives CDR1 MRHNA, CDR2 SNTAGT. V shed 4 bases, J shed 4 bases, and the junction held 3 bases outside the gene matches. CDR3 length: 13 residues. The CDR3 sequence is CASSAGTATEAFF. As DNA, the CDR3 is TGTGCCAGCAGTGCTGGGACAGCCACTGAAGCTTTCTTT.

Concerning this clonotype: Possible read error: a much larger clone is one base away. A library made for alpha chains picked up this beta chain off target, so its size means little. The CDR3 DNA reads TGTGCCAGCAGATCACCGGGACGGAGCCCCCAAGAGACCCAGTACTTC. It codes for CASRSPGRSPQETQYF. This chain joins TRBV7-9 and TRBJ2-5; perhaps D is TRBD1 or TRBD2 (5 bases each). The CDR3 is made up of 16 amino acids. Germline V gives CDR1 SEHNR, CDR2 FQNEAQ (reference sequence). Deletions cut 6 bases from V and 1 base from J, with 18 bases between.

Worth noting for this clonotype: Since the library was made to target alpha chains, this beta chain is a stray read and its abundance is not meaningful. This sequence joins TRBV9 and TRBJ2-3; a possible D gene is TRBD2 (5 bases). Trimming removed 4 bases from V and 9 bases from J, with 12 bases in between. CDR3 length equals 12 residues. The V gene's germline CDR1 is SGDLS and CDR2 YYNGEE. CDR3 DNA: TGTGCCAGCAGCCTTGGACTGGAGACGCAGTATTTT. The encoded protein is CASSLGLETQYF.

Ten or more counts support this clonotype. This beta chain represents an off-target read in a library built for alpha chains; its size is of limited meaning. This chain uses TRBV18 with TRBJ1-2, with D unresolved. The CDR3 is made up of 13 amino acids. The germline CDR1 and CDR2 sequences are KGHSH and LQKENI. Trimming stripped 3 bases from V and 1 base from J, with 6 bases between. The CDR3 protein is CASSPDYNYGYTF. CDR3 sequence (DNA): TGTGCCAGCTCACCTGACTATAACTATGGCTACACCTTC.

With respect to this clonotype: This beta chain was picked up by a library intended for alpha chains and is off target, so its count carries little meaning. The genes are TRBV18 and TRBJ2-1; 7 nucleotides align to TRBD1. V trimming: 5 bases; J trimming: 3 bases; junction bases outside the gene matches: 4. This CDR3 region has 14 residues. CDR1 KGHSH and CDR2 LQKENI come from the germline V gene. The CDR3 bases are TGTGCCAGCTCAGTTCGGGACAGCTACAATGAGCAGTTCTTC. Translation gives CASSVRDSYNEQFF.

Remarks on this clonotype: This beta chain is an unintended read in a library built for alpha chains; its size means little. V gene TRBV12-3 or TRBV12-4 combines with J gene TRBJ2-1; 7 positions agree with TRBD1. V dropped 4 bases and J dropped 15; count of bases not matched to a gene: 6. This CDR3 comprises 11 residues. For the CDR3, the DNA is TGTGCCAGCAGTTCTAAGGACAGGATGTTCTTC. Its protein product is CASSSKDRMFF.

In its sample, this clonotype was seen many times. Being off target in a library aimed at alpha chains, this beta chain has a size of little meaning. The chain uses TRBV25-1 and TRBJ2-3; the D gene is possibly TRBD2 (5 bases). The CDR3 is made up of 14 amino acids. CDR1 and CDR2 from the germline V gene are MGHDK and SYGVNS. Trimming removed 6 bases from V and 3 bases from J, with 13 bases in between. The DNA for the CDR3 is TGTGCCAGCAGAACCGGGATTTTTACAGATACGCAGTATTTT. This sequence encodes CASRTGIFTDTQYF.

At least ten counts were recorded for this clonotype. This beta chain is an unintended read in a library built for alpha chains; its size means little. The CDR3 sequence: CASSRNQGSTDTQYF. CDR3 in DNA: TGTGCCAGCAGCCGCAATCAGGGAAGCACAGATACGCAGTATTTT. The chain couples TRBV7-2 to TRBJ2-3; tentative D call: TRBD1 (5 bases). The V and J ends lost 5 bases and 0 bases respectively, with 12 bases between them. The CDR3 runs to 15 residues. The germline CDR1 and CDR2 sequences are SGHTA and FQGNSA.

In its sample, this clonotype was seen a few times. This beta chain is a stray read from a library made for alpha chains; its abundance is not meaningful. This chain links TRBV7-2 with TRBJ2-7; tentative D call: TRBD2 (6 bases). CDR1 and CDR2 from the germline V gene are SGHTA and FQGNSA. Trimming left V 5 bases short and J 3 bases short, with 23 bases between. There are 17 residues in the CDR3. The CDR3 bases are TGTGCCAGCAGCCCCAAGTCGGGGGTCCTCCTAAACTACGAGCAGTACTTC. Translating gives CASSPKSGVLLNYEQYF.

This clonotype was seen many times. For a library built for alpha chains, this beta chain is a stray read; little rests on its size. The chain links TRBV7-3 to TRBJ2-2, with D perhaps matching TRBD2 (5 bases). Germline loops: CDR1 SGHTA, CDR2 FQGTGA. The ends were cut back, 11 bases at V and 1 base at J, with 14 bases in the middle. The CDR3 runs to 14 residues. Written as DNA, the CDR3 is TGTGCCTCACATGAGGGTTTGAACACCGGGGAGCTGTTTTTT. Its translation is CASHEGLNTGELFF.